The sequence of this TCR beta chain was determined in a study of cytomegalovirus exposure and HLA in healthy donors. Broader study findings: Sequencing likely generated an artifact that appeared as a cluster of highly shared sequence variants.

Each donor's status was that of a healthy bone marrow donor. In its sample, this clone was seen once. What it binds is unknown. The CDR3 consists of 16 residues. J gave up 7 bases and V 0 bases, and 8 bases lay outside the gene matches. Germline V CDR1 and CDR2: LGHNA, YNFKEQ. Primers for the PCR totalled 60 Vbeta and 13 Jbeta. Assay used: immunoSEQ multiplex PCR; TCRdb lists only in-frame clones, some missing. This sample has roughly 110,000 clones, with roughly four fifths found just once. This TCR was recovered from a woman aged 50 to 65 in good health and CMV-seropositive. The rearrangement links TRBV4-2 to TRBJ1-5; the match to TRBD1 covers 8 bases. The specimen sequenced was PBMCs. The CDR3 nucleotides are TGTGCCAGCAGCCAAGACCGAGACAGGGGTGGGCAGCCCCAGCATTTT. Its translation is CASSQDRDRGGQPQHF.